The rows below give T cell receptor beta chains drawn from one sample of a study of shared clonotypes between healthy human individuals. The data were produced by immunoSEQ multiplex PCR, yet TCRdb's version contains in-frame clones alone and is incomplete. The sample lists about 680,000 clones; around 73% were seen once. Input material: memory CD4+ T cells sorted from blood. The receptors stem from a woman in her twenties or thirties in good health. Both conserved end residues are part of each CDR3. D genes are given only for firm matches.

D: -; J: TRBJ1-5; V: TRBV7-9; CDR3: CASSDSETGNQPQHF
D: TRBD1; J: TRBJ1-4; V: TRBV15; CDR3: CATSDPQGANEKLFF
D: -; J: TRBJ2-5; V: TRBV5-1; CDR3: CASRTGQMVQETQYF
D: -; J: TRBJ2-7; V: TRBV18; CDR3: CASSRARDSPYEQYF
D: -; J: TRBJ2-3; V: TRBV5-1; CDR3: CASSFGSGGNTDTQYF
D: -; J: TRBJ2-1; V: TRBV29-1; CDR3: CSAGGGASSYNEQFF
D: -; J: TRBJ2-7; V: TRBV30; CDR3: CAWGGGAYEQYF
D: -; J: TRBJ1-5; V: TRBV28; CDR3: CASSQPGHQPQHF
D: TRBD2; J: TRBJ2-7; V: TRBV5-1; CDR3: CASSLSGGIAYEQYF
D: TRBD1; J: TRBJ1-5; V: TRBV7-2; CDR3: CASSYDRGSWQPQHF
D: -; J: TRBJ1-5; V: TRBV7-2; CDR3: CASSLSGRQPQHF
D: -; J: TRBJ2-5; V: TRBV6-5; CDR3: CASSWGQRANQETQYF
D: -; J: TRBJ1-2; V: TRBV5-1; CDR3: CASSLAGNYGYTF
D: -; J: TRBJ1-2; V: TRBV15; CDR3: CATSRDNVDGGAF
D: TRBD1; J: TRBJ1-3; V: TRBV7-2; CDR3: CASSSGTVGNTIYF
D: -; J: TRBJ2-1; V: TRBV11-2; CDR3: CASSLVIQFTEQFF
D: -; J: TRBJ1-5; V: TRBV7-2; CDR3: CASSRGGNQPQHF
D: -; J: TRBJ2-7; V: TRBV30; CDR3: CARLTRLYEQYF
D: TRBD2; J: TRBJ2-1; V: TRBV5-1; CDR3: CASSLAGRQNEQFF
D: -; J: TRBJ2-7; V: TRBV2; CDR3: CASSEELGRQYF
D: TRBD2; J: TRBJ2-7; V: TRBV19; CDR3: CASSPISGSSYEQYF
D: -; J: TRBJ1-5; V: TRBV18; CDR3: CASSVSGNNQPQHF
D: TRBD1; J: TRBJ2-3; V: TRBV5-1; CDR3: CASSTSLTGEGADTQYF
D: TRBD1; J: TRBJ2-5; V: TRBV19; CDR3: CASSTNRGETQYF
D: TRBD1; J: TRBJ2-3; V: TRBV5-6; CDR3: CASSLLLGTATDTQYF
D: TRBD1; J: TRBJ2-2; V: TRBV27; CDR3: CASYIYGTANTGELFF
D: -; J: TRBJ2-5; V: TRBV18; CDR3: CASSPNGGSQETQYF
D: TRBD2; J: TRBJ2-7; V: TRBV11-2; CDR3: CASSLELAGSYEQYF
D: TRBD1; J: TRBJ2-7; V: TRBV19; CDR3: CASSTTPSGTGMHEQYF
D: TRBD1; J: TRBJ1-4; V: TRBV6-1; CDR3: CASRGTRGRELFF
D: TRBD1; J: TRBJ1-5; V: TRBV27; CDR3: CASSLRTGSQTDQPQHF
D: -; J: TRBJ2-7; V: TRBV5-6; CDR3: CASSEDNSYEQYF
D: TRBD1; J: TRBJ1-2; V: TRBV18; CDR3: CASSPTSDRVSYGYTF
D: TRBD2; J: TRBJ2-6; V: TRBV2; CDR3: CASSGFREAGANVLTF
D: TRBD1; J: TRBJ2-1; V: TRBV4-1; CDR3: CASSNPGQGRPGEQFF